What follows describes a single TCR beta chain. Its target is unknown. The source of the sample is a study of a mutant IDH1 vaccine in newly diagnosed glioma. Turning to the study itself: The sex distribution of treated patients was approximately 62% male and around 40% female, with a mean age of 40.4 years.

V was pared by 0 bases and J by 5 bases, with 14 bases between. Germline assignment: CDR1 SNHLY and CDR2 FYNNEI. CDR3 length equals 16 residues. Regarding time point: week 23, last vaccination. The study gave 300 ug of mutant IDH1 20-mer peptide per vaccine dose, with topical imiquimod. Assay: immunoSEQ multiplex PCR; the TCRdb copy retains only in-frame clones and omits some. The profile covers about 64,000 clones, with roughly 85% appearing a single time and 4% taken by the ten largest. V usage is TRBV2 and J usage is TRBJ2-1; D gene ambiguous. The sequencing used PBMCs, collected from a glioma patient whose treatment included an IDH1 peptide vaccine. The TCR sequence derives from a young man with glioma. CDR3 loop: CASSEALGFYDNEQFF. In DNA, the CDR3 is TGTGCCAGCAGTGAAGCGCTAGGGTTTTATGACAATGAGCAGTTCTTC.